A selection of T cell receptor beta chains follows, all from one sample in a study of regulatory T cells in long-lasting Graves disease. From the multiplex PCR reads, TCRdb called clonotypes with MiXCR, one entry per CDR3 protein. The repertoire has approximately 440,000 distinct CDR3 sequences, 15% to 20% of them found once; the top ten carry 9.5% to 15%. The data were also submitted as part of a second study, on T cells in Graves' hyperthyroidism and ophthalmopathy.

The sample consisted of peripheral blood mononuclear cells (PBMCs), taken at new diagnosis, from a patient treated with antithyroid drugs. The receptors were gathered from a man in his forties or fifties with Graves disease. Each CDR3 is given with its conserved first and last residue. A D gene is named only where the DNA matches it firmly. Size is stated for part of the rows, as once, few or many counts, or as a class when the clone is expanded.

abundance,v_gene,d_gene,j_gene,CDR3aa,CDR3nt
-,TRBV28,-,TRBJ2-3,CASSPDGVSVGWQYF,TGTGCCAGCAGCCCGGACGGCGTCTCCGTGGGTTGGCAGTATTTT
-,TRBV7-3,TRBD2,TRBJ2-7,CASSALAGSYEQYF,TGTGCCAGCAGCGCCTTAGCGGGCTCCTACGAGCAGTACTTC
-,TRBV2,-,TRBJ2-2,CASSEGVGELFF,TGTGCCAGCAGTGAGGGGGTCGGGGAGCTGTTTTTT
few,TRBV29-1,-,TRBJ2-1,CSVRGAEPSYNEQFF,TGCAGCGTGCGTGGAGCGGAACCCTCCTACAATGAGCAGTTCTTC
-,TRBV6-2/TRBV6-3,-,TRBJ2-1,CASSLQFSYNEEFF,TGTGCCAGCAGTTTACAGTTTTCCTACAATGAGGAGTTCTTC
-,TRBV19,-,TRBJ1-5,CASSIADYSNQPQHF,TGTGCCAGTAGTATAGCGGATTATAGCAATCAGCCCCAGCATTTT
-,TRBV29-1,TRBD1,TRBJ2-1,CSVEDWTTGGYNEQFF,TGCAGCGTTGAAGATTGGACCACAGGGGGCTACAATGAGCAGTTCTTC
many,TRBV12-3/TRBV12-4,-,TRBJ2-3,CASSYRVSTDTQYF,TGTGCCAGCAGTTACCGGGTTAGCACAGATACGCAGTATTTT
many,TRBV2,-,TRBJ2-7,CASLLLLEGEQYF,TGTGCCAGCCTTCTCTTGCTAGAGGGCGAGCAGTACTTC
-,TRBV6-1,TRBD1,TRBJ2-7,CASSTERGPYEQYF,TGTGCCAGCAGTACAGAGAGGGGGCCCTACGAGCAGTACTTC
many,TRBV24-1,-,TRBJ2-5,CATSDLRSQETQYF,TGTGCCACCAGTGATTTGCGTAGTCAAGAGACCCAGTACTTC
many,TRBV2,TRBD1,TRBJ1-2,CASRDQGANYGYTF,TGTGCCAGCAGAGACCAGGGGGCTAACTATGGCTACACCTTC
many,TRBV5-1,-,TRBJ2-1,CASSLARNSYNEQFF,TGCGCCAGCAGCTTGGCCAGGAACTCCTACAATGAGCAGTTCTTC
few,TRBV29-1,-,TRBJ2-1,CSVELGAEVQFF,TGCAGCGTTGAATTGGGGGCTGAGGTGCAGTTCTTC
many,TRBV20-1,TRBD2,TRBJ2-3,CSAGITGTSGMNTQYF,TGCAGTGCCGGTATCACCGGGACTAGCGGGATGAATACGCAGTATTTT
many,TRBV12-3/TRBV12-4,TRBD1,TRBJ2-7,CATSPGQGYEQYF,TGTGCCACATCACCGGGACAGGGCTACGAGCAGTACTTC
-,TRBV28,TRBD1,TRBJ1-5,CASSRQGRPQHF,TGTGCCAGCAGTCGACAGGGCCGGCCCCAGCATTTT
many,TRBV30,TRBD1,TRBJ2-7,CATNRDSTYEQYF,TGTGCCACTAACCGGGACAGCACCTACGAGCAGTACTTC
many,TRBV11-2,TRBD1,TRBJ1-4,CASSRGTGANEKLFF,TGTGCCAGCAGCCGGGGTACAGGGGCTAATGAAAAACTGTTTTTT
many,TRBV3-1,-,TRBJ2-7,CASSNGRKTYEQYF,TGTGCCAGCAGCAACGGACGGAAAACCTACGAGCAGTACTTC
many,TRBV28,TRBD2,TRBJ2-7,CASSLTSGTSFYEQYF,TGTGCCAGCAGTTTGACTAGCGGGACATCATTCTACGAGCAGTACTTC
many,TRBV7-9,TRBD1,TRBJ2-7,CASSATGTGYYEQYF,TGTGCCAGCAGCGCCACCGGGACAGGGTATTACGAGCAGTACTTC
many,TRBV30,-,TRBJ2-7,CAWSEGVEQYF,TGTGCCTGGAGTGAAGGGGTCGAGCAGTACTTC
few,TRBV6-2/TRBV6-3,-,TRBJ1-4,CASSYGAWGTNEKLFF,TGTGCCAGCAGTTACGGGGCGTGGGGAACTAATGAAAAACTGTTTTTT
many,TRBV15,-,TRBJ1-5,CATSIYLGTFSNQPQHF,TGTGCCACCAGCATCTACCTTGGGACATTTAGCAATCAGCCCCAGCATTTT
few,TRBV11-2,TRBD2,TRBJ2-3,CASSGPGLAGFVGQYF,TGTGCCAGCAGCGGCCCGGGTCTAGCGGGGTTCGTAGGGCAGTATTTT
-,TRBV20-1,TRBD1,TRBJ1-5,CSARGAGGAGSNQPQHF,TGCAGTGCTAGGGGGGCAGGGGGAGCTGGGAGCAATCAGCCCCAGCATTTT
many,TRBV12-3/TRBV12-4,-,TRBJ2-2,CASRSSGLGTGELFF,TGTGCCAGCAGATCGTCGGGACTTGGAACCGGGGAGCTGTTTTTT
-,TRBV5-6,-,TRBJ1-1,CASSLGWGDTEAFF,TGTGCCAGCAGCTTGGGATGGGGTGACACTGAAGCTTTCTTT
few,TRBV6-1,TRBD2,TRBJ2-1,CASRVGTSDHNEQFF,TGTGCCAGCAGAGTCGGGACTAGCGACCACAATGAGCAGTTCTTC
few,TRBV2,-,TRBJ2-7,CASLLPYEQYF,TGTGCCAGCTTGTTACCCTACGAGCAGTACTTC
few,TRBV7-3,-,TRBJ2-1,CASSLRGGGGQFF,TGTGCCAGCAGCTTAAGAGGCGGAGGTGGGCAGTTCTTC
few,TRBV19,TRBD2,TRBJ2-7,CASKRAGAYEQYF,TGTGCCAGTAAGCGAGCGGGAGCCTACGAGCAGTACTTC
many,TRBV12-5,-,TRBJ2-4,CASGLGKNIQYF,TGTGCTAGTGGTTTGGGAAAAAACATTCAGTACTTC
many,TRBV12-3/TRBV12-4,-,TRBJ2-5,CASSLRAPGDQETQYF,TGTGCCAGCAGTCTCCGGGCCCCGGGAGACCAAGAGACCCAGTACTTC
many,TRBV28,-,TRBJ1-1,CASRGSRSTEAFF,TGTGCCAGCAGGGGCTCACGGTCCACTGAAGCTTTCTTT
-,TRBV4-1,TRBD1,TRBJ2-6,CASSRGTENSGANVLTF,TGCGCCAGCAGCCGAGGGACAGAAAACTCTGGGGCCAACGTCCTGACTTTC
-,TRBV7-2,-,TRBJ1-1,CASSLIAGVLTEAFF,TGTGCCAGCAGCTTAATAGCAGGGGTACTCACTGAAGCTTTCTTT
-,TRBV12-3/TRBV12-4,-,TRBJ1-2,CASSAFLGANYGYTF,TGTGCCAGCAGCGCGTTTCTGGGGGCGAACTATGGCTACACCTTC
-,TRBV6-1,-,TRBJ2-3,CASRSGTPRPLTQYF,TGTGCCAGCAGATCCGGGACTCCGCGACCCCTGACGCAGTATTTT
many,TRBV5-6,TRBD1,TRBJ1-1,CASSLEFTGGAETEAFF,TGTGCCAGCAGCTTGGAGTTTACAGGGGGCGCCGAAACTGAAGCTTTCTTT
-,TRBV5-1,-,TRBJ2-5,CASSSRRGVQETQYF,TGCGCCAGCAGCTCCAGGCGGGGAGTCCAAGAGACCCAGTACTTC
few,TRBV6-1,-,TRBJ2-7,CASSEGRQTHPYEQYF,TGTGCCAGCAGTGAAGGCCGACAGACACACCCCTACGAGCAGTACTTC
-,TRBV3-1,TRBD2,TRBJ2-7,CASSPGFEGGPYEQYF,TGTGCCAGCAGCCCAGGCTTTGAGGGAGGGCCTTACGAGCAGTACTTC
many,TRBV20-1,-,TRBJ2-7,CSAPPRGDSYEQYF,TGCAGTGCCCCCCCGAGAGGGGACTCCTACGAGCAGTACTTC
many,TRBV5-1,-,TRBJ1-1,CASSLDPGNTEAFF,TGCGCCAGCAGCTTGGACCCAGGGAACACTGAAGCTTTCTTT
-,TRBV24-1,TRBD1,TRBJ2-7,CATSDGPGQGREQYF,TGTGCCACCAGTGATGGCCCCGGACAGGGGCGGGAGCAGTACTTC
-,TRBV12-3/TRBV12-4,-,TRBJ1-5,CASSSMGQPQHF,TGTGCCAGCAGTAGTATGGGTCAGCCCCAGCATTTT